Each of the 15 T cell receptor beta chains below was sequenced from the same sample in a study of cytomegalovirus exposure and HLA in healthy donors. The PCR ran on 60 Vbeta and 13 Jbeta primers. Sequencing was performed with immunoSEQ multiplex PCR; in TCRdb, only in-frame clones are kept and a portion is missing. Counted here are 130,000 to 150,000 clones, around 75% occurring once; the ten biggest clones make up 4% to 5.5%. Sequenced material: PBMCs. Source of these receptors: a man in his sixties in good health and CMV-seronegative.

V usage is TRBV2 and J usage is TRBJ1-4; D perhaps matches TRBD1 (5 bases). Trimming stripped 3 bases from V and 1 base from J, with 12 bases between. CDR3 size: 16 residues. Germline CDR1 and CDR2: SNHLY and FYNNEI. The CDR3 protein is CASSDRHQGTNEKLFF. Written as DNA, the CDR3 is TGTGCCAGCAGTGATCGACACCAGGGAACTAATGAAAAACTGTTTTTT.

This clone was observed a handful of times. This rearrangement joins TRBV28 to TRBJ1-1, with D maybe TRBD1 (5 bases). From germline, CDR1 is MDHEN and CDR2 SYDVKM. Trimming took off 9 bases at V and 1 base at J, with 9 bases between the two ends. There are 12 residues in the CDR3. The CDR3 nucleotides read TGTGCCAGTGACAGAACGAACACTGAAGCTTTCTTT. It encodes CASDRTNTEAFF.

J is TRBJ2-1 and V is TRBV29-1, with D perhaps TRBD2 (6 bases). This CDR3 comprises 16 residues. Germline CDR1 reads SQVTM; CDR2 reads ANQGSEA. The germline V and J ends were trimmed by 1 base and 4 bases, with 17 bases remaining between them. The CDR3 loop is CSVEVRRLATYNEQFF. The CDR3 DNA sequence: TGCAGCGTTGAAGTAAGGCGTCTAGCGACGTACAATGAGCAGTTCTTC.

The rearrangement uses TRBV9 and TRBJ2-5, with D maybe TRBD1 (6 bases). Germline lookup yields CDR1 SGDLS and CDR2 YYNGEE. V was clipped by 3 bases and J by 2 bases, with 14 bases between them. CDR3 size: 15 residues. Here the CDR3 reads CASSDKVDRQETQYF. The CDR3 nucleotides are TGTGCCAGCAGCGATAAGGTGGACAGACAAGAGACCCAGTACTTC.

The CDR3 region has the DNA TGTGCCAGTGGACCTAGCGAGACCTACAATGAGCAGTTCTTC. This codes for CASGPSETYNEQFF. V gene TRBV6-5 combines with J gene TRBJ2-1, with D tentatively TRBD2 (6 bases). V lost 9 bases and J 2 bases, leaving 14 bases between the germline ends. Germline loops: CDR1 MNHEY, CDR2 SVGAGI. CDR3 length equals 14 residues.

This clone was observed a handful of times. The CDR3 DNA reads as TGTGCCATCAGTGAAGGAGGGGCGAACACCGGGGAGCTGTTTTTT. This gives the protein CAISEGGANTGELFF. The gene calls are TRBV10-3 and TRBJ2-2; possibly TRBD2 for D (6 bases). The V gene's germline CDR1 is ENHRY and CDR2 SYGVKD. Trimming took off 3 bases at V and 0 bases at J, with 8 bases between the two ends. The CDR3 spans 15 residues.

The genes are TRBV6-1 and TRBJ2-5; 8 bases line up with TRBD1. The CDR3 covers 14 residues. The V gene's germline CDR1 is MNHNS and CDR2 SASEGT. With 8 bases clipped from V and 4 bases from J, the junction kept 9 bases outside the gene matches. CDR3 in DNA: TGTGCCAGCGGTTTTCAGGGGGCGGGAGAGACCCAGTACTTC. This translates into CASGFQGAGETQYF.

This rearrangement joins TRBV19 to TRBJ2-2; 7 bases are a match to TRBD2. Germline CDR1 is LNHDA and CDR2 is SQIVND (reference sequence). After removal of 5 bases from V and 6 bases from J, the junction contained 9 bases not matched to a gene. This CDR3 contains 15 residues. The CDR3 DNA is TGTGCCAGTAGTGCGCTAGCGGCGATCCCCGGGGAGCTGTTTTTT. Its protein product is CASSALAAIPGELFF.

This chain connects TRBV6-5 to TRBJ2-3, with 7 bases matching TRBD2. The germline CDR1 and CDR2 sequences are MNHEY and SVGAGI. The CDR3 covers 14 residues. CDR3 sequence (DNA): TGTGGTTCGAGCGGGGTGGGAGACACAGATACGCAGTATTTT. Translated: CGSSGVGDTDTQYF.

This chain uses TRBV2 with TRBJ2-7; 9 bases agree with TRBD1. The V gene end was trimmed by 5 bases and the J gene end by 1 base; junction bases not matched to a gene: 3. The CDR3 has 14 amino acids. Germline lookup yields CDR1 SNHLY and CDR2 FYNNEI. The CDR3 loop reads CASSTGTGSYEQYF. The CDR3 nucleotides read TGTGCCAGCAGTACCGGGACAGGGTCCTACGAGCAGTACTTC.

V and J are TRBV9 and TRBJ2-3; possibly TRBD1 for D (5 bases). Germline V lookup: CDR1 SGDLS, CDR2 YYNGEE. V lost 3 bases and J 1 base, leaving 12 bases between the germline ends. CDR3 length equals 15 residues. CDR3 nucleotides: TGTGCCAGCAGCGGCCAGGGAATCGGCACAGATACGCAGTATTTT. Protein product: CASSGQGIGTDTQYF.

This clone was seen only a few times. The chain combines TRBV10-2 with TRBJ2-1, with 14 bases that match TRBD2. V trimming: 2 bases; J trimming: 10 bases; junction bases outside the gene matches: 4. This CDR3 contains 15 residues. Germline assignment: CDR1 WSHSY and CDR2 SAAADI. The CDR3: CASSEETSGRGEQFF. CDR3 nucleotide sequence: TGCGCCAGCAGTGAGGAGACTAGCGGGAGGGGAGAGCAGTTCTTC.

This chain uses TRBV9 with TRBJ1-1, with D perhaps matching TRBD1 (6 bases). CDR1 SGDLS and CDR2 YYNGEE come from the germline V gene. This CDR3 is built from 14 residues. The V gene lost 6 bases and the J gene lost 2 bases, with 14 bases spanning the gap. This chain's CDR3 is CASTREGVNTEAFF. As DNA, the CDR3 is TGTGCCAGCACCCGAGAGGGGGTCAACACTGAAGCTTTCTTT.

Note on this clone: In the same sample, other DNA sequences code for this CDR3. The chain is built from TRBV6-1 and TRBJ1-1; D might be TRBD1 (5 bases). The germline V gene encodes CDR1 MNHNS and CDR2 SASEGT. The CDR3 has 13 amino acids. Trimming took 4 bases from V and 4 from J, leaving 10 bases between them. CDR3 loop: CASSARGGTEAFF. CDR3 DNA sequence: TGTGCCAGCAGTGCAAGGGGAGGCACTGAAGCTTTCTTT.

The rearrangement joins TRBV6-6 to TRBJ2-2, with TRBD1 matching over 7 bases. The CDR3 runs to 15 residues. Looked up from germline, CDR1 is MNHNY and CDR2 is SVGAGI (reference sequence). The J segment lost 5 bases and the V segment lost 7 bases, leaving 10 bases of the junction unmatched. The CDR3: CASILTGARTGELFF. The CDR3 DNA is TGTGCCAGCATCTTAACAGGGGCGCGGACCGGGGAGCTGTTTTTT.